These 11 T cell receptor beta chains were sequenced from one sample in a study of monozygotic twins with cystic fibrosis. Clones were read by immunoSEQ multiplex PCR, and TCRdb kept only the in-frame ones, dropping some. The sample lists around 25,000 clones, approximately 89% seen once, with 0.29% in the top ten. Sequenced material: blood. These receptors were taken from a girl aged 2-10 years with cystic fibrosis.

J is TRBJ2-7 and V is TRBV13; the D gene is possibly TRBD2 (6 bases). Germline V gives CDR1 PRHDT, CDR2 FYEKMQ (reference sequence). The V end lost 5 bases, the J end lost 5 bases, and 16 bases lay between the germline ends. CDR3 length equals 14 residues. In nucleotides, the CDR3 is TGTGCCAGCAGCGCCACGGGGGACGGGGACGAGCAGTACTTC. Encoded protein: CASSATGDGDEQYF.

The gene calls are TRBV18 and TRBJ1-3; D remains ambiguous. The ends were cut back, 8 bases at V and 0 bases at J, with 8 bases in the middle. The germline gives CDR1 KGHSH, CDR2 LQKENI. The CDR3 length is 13 residues. This CDR3 is CASRGVSGNTIYF. CDR3 sequence (DNA): TGTGCCAGCCGCGGGGTCTCTGGAAACACCATATATTTT.

The rearrangement links TRBV10-2 to TRBJ2-5; D may match TRBD1 or TRBD2 (5 bases each). V lost 0 bases and J lost 4, with 9 bases in between. Looked up from germline, CDR1 is WSHSY and CDR2 is SAAADI. CDR3 length: 14 amino acids. In DNA, the CDR3 is TGCGCCAGCAGTGAGTCGCCAGGGAGAGAGACCCAGTACTTC. This codes for CASSESPGRETQYF.

The chain carries TRBV2 and TRBJ1-6; D is undetermined. CDR3 length: 12 residues. The V and J ends lost 4 bases and 8 bases respectively, with 6 bases between them. CDR1 SNHLY and CDR2 FYNNEI come from the germline V gene. The chain's CDR3 is CASSVGYSPLHF. The CDR3 nucleotides are TGTGCCAGCAGTGTGGGGTATTCACCCCTCCACTTT.

This sequence joins TRBV7-8 and TRBJ2-2, with 7 positions matching TRBD1. Germline loops: CDR1 SGHVS, CDR2 FQNEAQ. This CDR3 contains 16 residues. After removal of 7 bases from V and 2 bases from J, the junction contained 10 bases not matched to a gene. The CDR3 coding sequence is TGTGCCAGCAAGGGTCCGGGACAGCCAAACACCGGGGAGCTGTTTTTT. Translated: CASKGPGQPNTGELFF.

The rearrangement uses TRBV9 and TRBJ1-2, with TRBD1 matching 9 bases. The V segment lost 0 bases and the J segment 6 bases; nucleotides outside the gene matches: 3. This CDR3 has 14 amino acids. From germline, CDR1 is SGDLS and CDR2 YYNGEE. The CDR3 here is CASSVGTGVDGYTF. The CDR3 nucleotides read TGTGCCAGCAGCGTAGGGACAGGGGTCGATGGCTACACCTTC.

The chain employs TRBV29-1 and TRBJ1-1, with TRBD1 as a possible D gene (5 bases). This CDR3 comprises 14 residues. Per germline, CDR1 SQVTM and CDR2 ANQGSEA. V was pared by 1 base and J by 0 bases, with 9 bases between. CDR3 region: CSVEGGDLNTEAFF. The CDR3 DNA reads TGCAGCGTTGAAGGGGGGGATTTGAACACTGAAGCTTTCTTT.

V usage is TRBV2 and J usage is TRBJ2-7; 7 bases agree with TRBD1. Germline V gene data show CDR1 as SNHLY and CDR2 as FYNNEI. J was trimmed by 7 bases and V by 8 bases; bases with no gene match: 11. There are 13 residues in the CDR3. In nucleotides, the CDR3 is TGTGCCAGCGACAGGGACAGACTGGGGGAGCAGTACTTC. This encodes CASDRDRLGEQYF.

The CDR3 spells CASRRGRETEAFF. The CDR3 bases are TGTGCCAGCAGGAGGGGGCGAGAAACTGAAGCTTTCTTT. The chain links TRBV2 to TRBJ1-1; 7 bases are shared with TRBD1. CDR1 and CDR2 from the germline V gene are SNHLY and FYNNEI. CDR3 size: 13 residues. Losses at the gene ends were 6 bases for V and 5 bases for J; bases not matched to a gene: 6.

The gene calls are TRBV30 and TRBJ2-1, with D possibly being TRBD2 (5 bases). CDR1 and CDR2 (germline): GTSNPN, SVGIG (reference sequence). The CDR3 totals 12 residues. This chain's CDR3 is CAAGPGSNEQFF. CDR3 bases: TGTGCGGCGGGCCCGGGAAGCAATGAGCAGTTCTTC.

The chain links TRBV5-6 to TRBJ2-7, with D uncertain. This CDR3 is 13 amino acids long. Trimming left V 1 base short and J 0 bases short, with 5 bases between. Germline CDR1 SGHDT, CDR2 YYEEEE. The CDR3 DNA reads as TGTGCCAGCAGCTTGCAGTACTCCTACGAGCAGTACTTC. Amino acid sequence: CASSLQYSYEQYF.